The clone carrying this T cell receptor beta chain has more than one count but fewer than ten. The antigen is undetermined. The sample comes from a study of T cells after yellow fever vaccination. V shed 3 bases and J 5 bases; nucleotides not matched to a gene: 9. Germline V gives CDR1 SNHLY, CDR2 FYNNEI. CDR3 length equals 16 residues. By 5'RACE template switching, TCR cDNA was produced, with a universal primer site and UMIs added in the process. One entry per CDR3 protein results from TCRdb running MiXCR on the 5' RACE reads. The sample lists roughly 500,000 distinct CDR3 sequences, less than 20% occurring once. Regarding the study as a whole: Highly abundant clonotypes carried over from the bulk population could end up in FACS-sorted repertoires as contaminants. CD4 and CD8 compartments shared a small share of clonotypes, likely from convergent recombination.

The chain combines TRBV2 with TRBJ2-7, with TRBD1 identical over 11 bases. Sample: PBMCs, taken 15 days after the yellow fever booster vaccination. This sequence originates from a man younger than 45 who received the YFV17D yellow fever vaccine. The chain's CDR3 is CASSEAHWDRGNEQYF. The CDR3 nucleotides read TGTGCCAGCAGTGAGGCTCACTGGGACAGGGGGAACGAGCAGTACTTC.